Presented here are 15 T cell receptor beta chains from one specimen sequenced in a study of graft-versus-host responses after intestinal transplantation. The assay was immunoSEQ multiplex PCR, and TCRdb's table has in-frame clones only and misses some. The sample has about 97,000 clones, over 75% seen once. The material sequenced was PBMCs, taken 450 to 480 days after intestinal transplant. These receptors originate from a human patient who received an intestinal transplant, so some T cells may come from the graft donor.

This chain connects TRBV29-1 to TRBJ2-5; D perhaps matches TRBD2 (5 bases). The CDR3 covers 11 residues. Trimming removed 7 bases at V and 5 bases at J, with 11 bases between. The germline V gene encodes CDR1 SQVTM and CDR2 ANQGSEA. The CDR3 sequence is CSAIGGETQYF. CDR3 nucleotides: TGCAGCGCGATAGGCGGGGAGACCCAGTACTTC. Combining the CDR3 with reference TRBV29-1 and TRBJ2-5 gives the whole variable domain SAVISQKPSRDICQRGTSLTIQCQVDSQVTMMFWYRQQPGQSLTLIATANQGSEATYESGFVIDKFPISRPNLTFSTLTVSNMSPEDSSIYLCSAIGGETQYFGPGTRLLVL.

This chain uses TRBV4-1 with TRBJ2-6, with D tentatively TRBD1 (7 bases). This CDR3 has 16 residues. In germline, CDR1 is MGHRA, CDR2 YSYEKL. Trimming cost V 1 base and J 4 bases, with 11 bases left between them. In DNA, the CDR3 is TGCGCCAGCAGCCAAGGGAGGGGGCCCGGGGCCAACGTCCTGACTTTC. It codes for CASSQGRGPGANVLTF.

This clone was detected only a few times. The rearrangement joins TRBV6-1 to TRBJ1-1; D remains unclear. CDR3 length: 12 residues. With 7 bases removed from V and 5 bases from J, the gap between germline ends came to 11 bases. Germline CDR1 reads MNHNS; CDR2 reads SASEGT. CDR3 coding DNA: TGTGCCAGCACCGAGGGAGTTACTGAAGCTTTCTTT. Amino acids: CASTEGVTEAFF.

The genes are TRBV10-3 and TRBJ1-1; a possible D gene is TRBD1 (6 bases). Germline CDR1 is ENHRY and CDR2 is SYGVKD. V was shortened by 7 bases and J by 4 bases, with 13 bases between the two germline ends. This CDR3 has 13 amino acids. The CDR3 bases are TGTGCCATCAACAGGGAGTGGGGCACTGAAGCTTTCTTT. This codes for CAINREWGTEAFF.

The chain joins TRBV5-1 to TRBJ2-5, with D tentatively TRBD1 (5 bases). Trimming shortened V by 3 bases and J by 5 bases, and 14 bases separated the two germline ends. CDR1 is SGHRS and CDR2 is YFSETQ in the germline V gene. This CDR3 region has 14 residues. The CDR3, as DNA: TGCGCCAGCAGCTCCCTCAGGGTTGGGGAGACCCAGTACTTC. Residues: CASSSLRVGETQYF.

The V gene is TRBV9, the J gene TRBJ2-1; 9 bases fit TRBD2. Germline values: CDR1 SGDLS, CDR2 YYNGEE. The CDR3 runs to 15 residues. V gave up 5 bases and J gave up 3 bases; unmatched junction bases: 6. The CDR3 DNA reads as TGTGCCAGCAGTCTTAGCGGGGGTGTCTACAATGAGCAGTTCTTC. Translated: CASSLSGGVYNEQFF.

The chain carries TRBV6-6 and TRBJ2-2; D may correspond to TRBD1 or TRBD2 (5 bases each). The CDR3 runs to 15 residues. V was trimmed by 5 bases and J by 4 bases, leaving 14 bases between them. From germline, CDR1 is MNHNY and CDR2 SVGAGI (reference sequence). CDR3 residues: CASSGVGTTTGELFF. In DNA, the CDR3 is TGTGCCAGCAGTGGGGTAGGGACGACCACCGGGGAGCTGTTTTTT.

This chain connects TRBV5-1 to TRBJ2-1; 11 nucleotides line up with TRBD2. CDR3 length equals 14 residues. Germline CDR1 and CDR2: SGHRS and YFSETQ. Unmatched junction bases numbered 6, after V lost 9 bases and J lost 4 bases. The CDR3: CANPSSGGYNEQFF. The CDR3 DNA reads TGCGCCAACCCCTCTAGCGGGGGGTACAATGAGCAGTTCTTC.

The chain combines TRBV7-9 with TRBJ1-4; D gene unclear. CDR1 and CDR2 (germline): SEHNR, FQNEAQ (reference sequence). The CDR3 covers 15 residues. The germline V and J ends were trimmed by 5 bases and 5 bases, with 15 bases remaining between them. The CDR3 sequence is CASSTWREHNEKLFF. The DNA for the CDR3 is TGTGCCAGCAGCACCTGGAGGGAACACAATGAAAAACTGTTTTTT.

This clone has only one observation. This chain connects TRBV2 to TRBJ2-1; D possibly corresponds to TRBD1 (6 bases). The ends were cut back, 4 bases at V and 5 bases at J, with 12 bases in the middle. CDR1 SNHLY and CDR2 FYNNEI come from the germline V gene. This CDR3 is 14 amino acids long. In DNA, the CDR3 is TGTGCCAGCAGTGCGGTGGGGGCAGACAATGAGCAGTTCTTC. Its translation is CASSAVGADNEQFF.

The gene calls are TRBV9 and TRBJ1-6; no reliable D call. Germline-derived CDR1 and CDR2 are SGDLS and YYNGEE. Between the trimmed V and J ends, which lost 0 bases and 10 bases, there was a span of 8 bases. The CDR3 runs to 13 residues. The CDR3 coding sequence is TGTGCCAGCAGCGTAGGCGACGGCTCACCCCTCCACTTT. Translated: CASSVGDGSPLHF.

The V and J genes are TRBV5-1 and TRBJ2-7, with D possibly called TRBD1 or TRBD2 (7 bases each). Per the germline V gene, CDR1 is SGHRS and CDR2 is YFSETQ. The CDR3 covers 13 residues. Trimming stripped 1 base from V and 6 bases from J, with 11 bases between. The CDR3 DNA follows: TGCGCCAGCAGCTTGACAGGGGAGGGCGAGCAGTACTTC. Residues: CASSLTGEGEQYF.

This rearrangement joins TRBV29-1 to TRBJ2-3; 8 bases align to TRBD2. The CDR3 runs to 12 residues. Looked up from germline, CDR1 is SQVTM and CDR2 is ANQGSEA. V lost 3 bases, J lost 6 bases, and 2 bases stayed unmatched. The CDR3 sequence is CSVDSGVDTQYF. CDR3 nucleotides: TGCAGCGTTGATAGCGGGGTGGATACGCAGTATTTT.

The rearrangement joins TRBV5-6 to TRBJ2-3; no definite D call. V lost 0 bases to trimming and J lost 4 bases, with 3 bases between them. The CDR3 has 12 residues. CDR1 is SGHDT, CDR2 YYEEEE, per germline. This chain's CDR3 is CASSLGADTQYF. The CDR3 coding sequence is TGTGCCAGCAGCTTGGGGGCAGATACGCAGTATTTT.

The chain uses TRBV7-9 and TRBJ1-2; D is unclear. The germline gives CDR1 SEHNR, CDR2 FQNEAQ (reference sequence). The CDR3 has 13 amino acids. V gave up 1 base and J gave up 3 bases, with 6 bases separating them. The CDR3 nucleotides read TGTGCCAGCAGCTTAGGGATCGACTATGGCTACACCTTC. Translation gives CASSLGIDYGYTF. Using reference TRBV7-9 and TRBJ1-2 for the parts outside the CDR3, the full variable domain is DTGVSQNPRHKITKRGQNVTFRCDPISEHNRLYWYRQTLGQGPEFLTYFQNEAQLEKSRLLSDRFSAERPKGSFSTLEIQRTEQGDSAMYLCASSLGIDYGYTFGSGTRLTVV.